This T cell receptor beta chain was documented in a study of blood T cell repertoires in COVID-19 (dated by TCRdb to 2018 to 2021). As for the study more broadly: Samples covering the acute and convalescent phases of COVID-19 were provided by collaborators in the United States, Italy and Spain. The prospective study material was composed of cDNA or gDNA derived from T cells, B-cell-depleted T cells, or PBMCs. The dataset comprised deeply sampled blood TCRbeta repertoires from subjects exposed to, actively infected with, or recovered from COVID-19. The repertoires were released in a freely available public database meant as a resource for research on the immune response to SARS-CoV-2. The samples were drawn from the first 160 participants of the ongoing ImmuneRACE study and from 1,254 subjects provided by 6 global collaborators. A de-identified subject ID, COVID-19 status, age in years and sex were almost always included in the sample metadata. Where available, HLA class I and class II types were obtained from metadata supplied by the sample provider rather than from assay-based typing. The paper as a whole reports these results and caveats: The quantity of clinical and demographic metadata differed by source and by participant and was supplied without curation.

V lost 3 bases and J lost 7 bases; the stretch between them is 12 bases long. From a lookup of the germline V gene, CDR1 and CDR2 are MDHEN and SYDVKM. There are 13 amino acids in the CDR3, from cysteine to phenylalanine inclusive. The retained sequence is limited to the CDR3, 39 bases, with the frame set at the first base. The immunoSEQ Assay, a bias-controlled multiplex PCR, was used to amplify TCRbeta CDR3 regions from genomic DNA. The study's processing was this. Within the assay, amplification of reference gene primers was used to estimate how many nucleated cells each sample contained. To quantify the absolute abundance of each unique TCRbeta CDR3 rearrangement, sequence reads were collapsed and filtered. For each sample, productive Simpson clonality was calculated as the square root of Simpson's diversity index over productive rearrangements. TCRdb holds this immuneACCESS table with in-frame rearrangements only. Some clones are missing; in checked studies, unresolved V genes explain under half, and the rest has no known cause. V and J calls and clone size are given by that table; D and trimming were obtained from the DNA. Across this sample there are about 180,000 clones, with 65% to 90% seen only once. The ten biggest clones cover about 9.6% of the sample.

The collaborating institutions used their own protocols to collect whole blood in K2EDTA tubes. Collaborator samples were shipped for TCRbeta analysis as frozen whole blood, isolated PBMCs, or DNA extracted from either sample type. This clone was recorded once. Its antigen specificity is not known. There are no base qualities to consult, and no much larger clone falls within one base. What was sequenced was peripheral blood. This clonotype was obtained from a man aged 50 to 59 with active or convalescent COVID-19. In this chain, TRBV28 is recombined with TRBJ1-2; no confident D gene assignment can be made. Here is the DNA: TGTGCCAGCAGTTTCGGAGTTCAGCTTGGCTACACCTTC. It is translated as CASSFGVQLGYTF.